Following are 17 T cell receptor beta chains from one sample sequenced in a study of tumour-infiltrating T cells in Burkitt lymphoma. This table comes from immunoSEQ multiplex PCR, and its TCRdb copy is limited to in-frame clones, with some not included. The data hold around 48,000 clones, with less than 35% observed a single time. Input material: tumor tissue. Source of these receptors: a human donor with Burkitt lymphoma.

The genes are TRBV13 and TRBJ1-4; 7 bases match TRBD1. Losses at the gene ends were 4 bases for V and 5 bases for J; bases not matched to a gene: 7. The germline gives CDR1 PRHDT, CDR2 FYEKMQ (reference sequence). The CDR3 spans 15 residues. The CDR3 spells CASSSSTGINEKLFF. The CDR3 DNA reads as TGTGCCAGCAGCTCATCGACAGGGATAAATGAAAAACTGTTTTTT.

This clone was recorded a few times. The chain joins TRBV18 to TRBJ1-1; TRBD1 matches 8 bases. Germline trimming cut 4 bases from V and 6 bases from J; bases unmatched to any gene: 7. CDR1 and CDR2 from the germline V gene are KGHSH and LQKENI. The CDR3 covers 14 residues. The CDR3 reads CASSRTGWGPEAFF. In nucleotides, the CDR3 is TGTGCCAGCTCACGGACAGGGTGGGGGCCTGAAGCTTTCTTT.

This clone was picked up a small number of times. The rearrangement joins TRBV21-1 to TRBJ1-1. TRBV21-1 is a pseudogene segment. This CDR3 has 13 amino acids. CDR3 sequence reads: CASPPKGYTEAFF. Written as DNA, the CDR3 is TGTGCCAGCCCCCCTAAGGGATACACTGAAGCTTTCTTT.

V and J are TRBV5-1 and TRBJ1-6, with TRBD1 matching 7 bases. Losses at the gene ends were 0 bases for V and 6 bases for J; bases not matched to a gene: 0. This CDR3 has 14 amino acids. CDR1 is SGHRS and CDR2 is YFSETQ in the germline V gene. The DNA for the CDR3 is TGCGCCAGCAGCTTGGGACAGGGTAATTCACCCCTCCACTTT. It specifies CASSLGQGNSPLHF.

Here the CDR3 DNA reads TGCGCCAGCAGCCACGATCAGGGGGCGCGCTATGGCTACACCTTC. It codes for CASSHDQGARYGYTF. This sequence joins TRBV4-3 and TRBJ1-2; TRBD1 agrees at 8 bases. Unmatched junction bases numbered 7, after V lost 3 bases and J lost 4 bases. The germline gives CDR1 LGHNA, CDR2 YSLEER. The CDR3 sequence is 15 residues long.

This clone was detected a few times. V and J are TRBV7-9 and TRBJ2-7, with 8 bases identical to TRBD2. V lost 5 bases and J lost 11; bases outside the gene matches: 8. Germline CDR1 and CDR2: SEHNR and FQNEAQ (reference sequence). There are 12 residues in the CDR3. The CDR3 sequence: CASSARGGRKYF. The CDR3 DNA is TGTGCCAGCAGCGCCCGGGGGGGGAGGAAGTACTTC.

J is TRBJ2-5 and V is TRBV19; a possible D gene is TRBD1 (6 bases). Germline V gene lookup returns CDR1 LNHDA and CDR2 SQIVND (reference sequence). Trimming took 4 bases from V and 1 from J, leaving 19 bases between them. The CDR3 runs to 17 residues. CDR3 DNA sequence: TGTGCCAGTAGTAGCTCCCTTAACAGGGCCACCCAAGAGACCCAGTACTTC. As protein: CASSSSLNRATQETQYF. The entire variable domain, with the rest obtained from reference TRBV19 and TRBJ2-5, is as follows: DGGITQSPKYLFRKEGQNVTLSCEQNLNHDAMYWYRQDPGQGLRLIYYSQIVNDFQKGDIAEGYSVSREKKESFPLTVTSAQKNPTAFYLCASSSSLNRATQETQYFGPGTRLLVL.

This clone showed up just a few times. The chain couples TRBV6-1 to TRBJ1-5; D is perhaps TRBD1 (6 bases). The germline gives CDR1 MNHNS, CDR2 SASEGT. This CDR3 region has 15 residues. V was shortened by 7 bases and J by 6 bases, with 19 bases between the two germline ends. Here the CDR3 DNA reads TGTGCCAGCACCGAGGGGGTCCTAGGGAGTCAGCCCCAGCATTTT. The encoded protein is CASTEGVLGSQPQHF.

The gene calls are TRBV10-3 and TRBJ1-2; D uncertain. From germline, CDR1 is ENHRY and CDR2 SYGVKD. V lost 3 bases and J lost 1, with 9 bases in between. This CDR3 spans 14 amino acids. The DNA of the CDR3 is TGTGCCATCAGTGATATCTGGGATAACTATGGCTACACCTTC. As protein: CAISDIWDNYGYTF.

This clone was seen only a few times. V and J are TRBV4-1 and TRBJ1-2; 9 bases agree with TRBD1. V lost 2 bases to trimming and J lost 3 bases; unmatched junction nucleotides: 10. Germline CDR1 and CDR2: MGHRA and YSYEKL. The CDR3 has 17 amino acids. CDR3 loop: CASSQQRTGATHYGYTF. The CDR3 DNA follows: TGCGCCAGCAGCCAACAGCGGACAGGGGCGACCCACTATGGCTACACCTTC.

This clone was seen a handful of times. The CDR3: CAWRGGRNSPLHF. The CDR3 DNA is TGTGCCTGGAGGGGTGGACGGAATTCACCCCTCCACTTT. The chain carries TRBV30 and TRBJ1-6; D gene ambiguous. The CDR3 loop spans 13 amino acids. V was clipped by 3 bases and J by 7 bases, with 10 bases between them. CDR1 is GTSNPN, CDR2 SVGIG, per germline (reference sequence).

This clone was picked up a small number of times. The V gene is TRBV7-2, the J gene TRBJ1-3, with D hard to call. CDR1 SGHTA and CDR2 FQGNSA come from the germline V gene. The CDR3 is 14 residues long. With 4 bases removed from V and 7 bases from J, the gap between germline ends came to 14 bases. The DNA for the CDR3 is TGTGCCAGCAGCTCCCCCGGGAGGTACAACACCATATATTTT. This codes for CASSSPGRYNTIYF.

This clone was seen more than once but under ten times. V gene TRBV4-3 combines with J gene TRBJ1-2; 7 bases align to TRBD1. CDR3 length: 15 residues. After removal of 1 base from V and 3 bases from J, the junction contained 5 bases not matched to a gene. CDR1 is LGHNA, CDR2 YSLEER, per germline. CDR3 sequence (DNA): TGCGCCAGCAGCCAAGTTGAGGGGGCTTACTATGGCTACACCTTC. Amino acid sequence: CASSQVEGAYYGYTF.

This clone was found a few times. V and J are TRBV15 and TRBJ1-5; D call uncertain. Germline-derived CDR1 and CDR2 are LNHNV and YYDKDF (reference sequence). There are 15 residues in the CDR3. V was cut by 0 bases and J by 7 bases, with 13 bases left in between. This CDR3 is CATSRDRIDGQPQHF. DNA for the CDR3: TGTGCCACCAGCAGAGATCGTATCGACGGGCAGCCCCAGCATTTT.

This clone was observed a few times. The V gene is TRBV30, the J gene TRBJ2-1; 9 bases match TRBD2. The V segment lost 4 bases and the J segment 0 bases; nucleotides outside the gene matches: 4. Germline V gene data show CDR1 as GTSNPN and CDR2 as SVGIG (reference sequence). The CDR3 extends over 15 amino acids. The CDR3 bases are TGTGCCTGGAACGGAGCGGGGGGCTCCTACAATGAGCAGTTCTTC. Its translation is CAWNGAGGSYNEQFF.

This clone came up a few times. The chain employs TRBV5-1 and TRBJ2-5, with 7 bases fitting TRBD1. Germline assignment: CDR1 SGHRS and CDR2 YFSETQ. The CDR3 is 13 residues long. Unmatched junction bases numbered 1, after V lost 0 bases and J lost 5 bases. This CDR3 is CASSLGGQETQYF. CDR3 coding DNA: TGCGCCAGCAGCTTGGGGGGACAGGAGACCCAGTACTTC. The full variable domain, completed using reference TRBV5-1 and TRBJ2-5, is KAGVTQTPRYLIKTRGQQVTLSCSPISGHRSVSWYQQTPGQGLQFLFEYFSETQRNKGNFPGRFSGRQFSNSRSEMNVSTLELGDSALYLCASSLGGQETQYFGPGTRLLVL.

V and J are TRBV4-3 and TRBJ2-1; D may match TRBD1 or TRBD2 (5 bases each). The CDR3 is 19 residues long. Trimming stripped 0 bases from V and 2 bases from J, with 20 bases between. Germline V gives CDR1 LGHNA, CDR2 YSLEER. CDR3 sequence (DNA): TGCGCCAGCAGCCAAGATTTGGCGTCAGGGACCCACCCCTACAATGAGCAGTTCTTC. Its translation is CASSQDLASGTHPYNEQFF.